Presented here are 2 T cell receptor beta chains from one specimen sequenced in a study of blood T cell repertoires in COVID-19. This table comes from immunoSEQ multiplex PCR, and its TCRdb copy is limited to in-frame clones, with some not included. Of under 30,000 clones listed, roughly 89% are singletons. The sample taken for sequencing was peripheral blood. These receptor sequences come from a human donor in a cohort sampled during active COVID-19.

The chain has TRBV7-2 and TRBJ2-3; 7 bases are a match to TRBD2. Germline V gene data show CDR1 as SGHTA and CDR2 as FQGNSA. CDR3 length equals 16 residues. J lost 4 bases, V lost 0 bases, and 7 bases had no gene match. This CDR3 reads CASSLAGGRFPDTQYF. DNA of the CDR3: TGTGCCAGCAGCTTAGCAGGCGGGAGATTTCCAGATACGCAGTATTTT.

The chain employs TRBV28 and TRBJ1-2; D remains unclear. The V and J ends lost 4 bases and 7 bases respectively, with 7 bases between them. Germline CDR1 and CDR2: MDHEN and SYDVKM. The CDR3 extends over 11 amino acids. The CDR3 DNA reads TGTGCCAGCAGTTCCCCGTTTGGCTACACCTTC. It yields the protein CASSSPFGYTF.